This T cell receptor beta chain was obtained from a study of shared clonotypes between healthy human individuals (TCRdb year 2020). Context from the whole study: A couple of women and three men aged 18 to 49 years were included in the cohort. For each donor, CD4 naive and CD4 memory were each run on three plates, CD8 naive on two plates, and CD8 memory on one plate. The study deeply sequenced blood TCR repertoires of about 5 healthy adults to estimate repertoire size and the extent of clonotype sharing between individuals. Different laboratories and diverse techniques were used to prepare libraries and sequence TCR repertoires, to increase sequencing depth and limit assay-specific biases. Leukapheresis yielded between about 0.85 and 10 billion PBMCs per donor.

As for this clone: The specificity of this receptor is unknown. There are no base qualities to consult, and no much larger clone falls within one base.

Overall study results and their limits: The genetic and exposure-history diversity represented was limited by the small number of donors. Naive subsets generally had larger estimated clonotype richness than memory subsets. Pairwise subsampling led to the expectation that sequencing depth would affect the degree of clonotype sharing among donors. When a handful of donors were compared, the shared fraction of clonotypes was 5% to 6.5% for naive CD4, around 3.5% for naive CD8, 2% to 2.5% for memory CD4, and roughly 0.43% for memory CD8. Compared with non-shared clonotypes, the clonotypes found in all four sorted-subset donors had higher generation probabilities. Incomplete sequencing was indicated by rarefaction of sorted-subset datasets, despite the large sequencing depth. Sampling was restricted to blood, and TCR repertoires in tissues likely differ from the TCR repertoires found in blood.

V is pared back by 2 bases and J by 6 bases, with 11 bases lying between the germline termini. From the germline V gene, CDR1 is MGHDK and CDR2 is SYGVNS. From the cysteine through the phenylalanine, the CDR3 covers 14 amino acids. Solely the CDR3 DNA is kept, with 42 bases framed from the first base. For the CD8 naive samples, CD45RO-negative cells were positively selected for CCR7, yielding a CD45RA+CCR7+ population from which TemRA cells were excluded. The donors were healthy, HIV-negative adults who had no recently reported acute infections or vaccinations. Every donor was a Caucasian adult residing in Nashville, Tennessee, USA. After blood collection by leukapheresis, PBMCs were isolated using Ficoll-Histopaque density gradient centrifugation and then cryopreserved in the vapor phase of liquid nitrogen. Purity and quantity of every magnetically sorted T cell population were checked by analytical flow cytometry. Genomic DNA was isolated from each sorted fraction and quantified by UV absorbance on a Nanodrop 2000c.

TCR CDR3 regions were amplified from genomic DNA by multiplex PCR using the deep immunoSEQ assay. Genomic DNA extracted from each cell subset was distributed evenly over all wells of several immunoSEQ 96-well plates, and each plate served as one replicate. For sorted subsets, around 200 ng genomic DNA, equal to tens of thousands of T cell genomes, was loaded into each replicate PCR. Purified libraries were quantified with a Qubit 3.0 fluorometer, sized on a Bioanalyzer 2100, and re-quantified with the KAPA Library Quantification kit. A separate single-read 150-cycle Illumina NextSeq 550 flow cell was used to sequence each immunoSEQ 96-well plate. On the study's bioinformatics: Because the immunoSEQ output included only junctional sequences and no quality scores, the filtering could not be the same as the filtering used for full-length reads. To assign V/J genes and CDR3, sequences were annotated against IMGT germline references using PyIR, a Python wrapper for IgBLAST v1.9. Reads were filtered out if the reads had weak V/J assignments (E-value above 1e-6), no CDR3, stop codons, out-of-frame junctions, or ambiguous translated residues. A V3J clonotype was defined by an identical inferred V gene, J gene, and CDR3 amino acid sequence. Percentage overlap between repertoires was computed as shared unique clonotypes divided by the size of the smaller repertoire. RTK rarefaction, the Chao1 estimator, and Recon v2.1 estimates of unobserved clonotypes were used to assess repertoire richness. Generation probabilities for all TCRbeta clonotypes obtained by the gDNA method from a handful of donors were computed using OLGA. Drawn from immuneACCESS, this table holds only the in-frame rearrangements with V and J called that TCRdb kept. Clones are partly lost; checked studies trace under half to an unresolved V gene and leave the rest unexplained. V and J calls and clone size are as listed in that table; D and trimming were resolved from the DNA. The sample table contains some 2 million clones; only one count was recorded for roughly 94% of them. The top ten constitute 1% to 1.5% of the sample.

This sequence uses TRBV25-1 and TRBJ1-5; matching of 6 bases hints at TRBD1 as the D gene. The sequence was obtained from a man aged 18 to 29 in good health. The sequencing input was naive CD8+ T cells sorted from blood. This sample's cell subset or site label indicates: CD45RA+CCR7+. The nucleotide sequence reads as follows: TGTGCCAGCAGTGAACTAGGGGGGACTCAGCCCCAGCATTTT. Its translation reads: CASSELGGTQPQHF.